The clone carrying this TCR beta chain has just one count. The sample originates from a study of cytomegalovirus exposure and HLA in healthy donors. Germline CDR1 is SGDLS and CDR2 is YYNGEE. The CDR3 covers 17 residues. V was pared by 1 base and J by 6 bases, with 20 bases between. The PCR had 60 Vbeta and 13 Jbeta primers. Repertoires were generated with immunoSEQ multiplex PCR, while TCRdb's copy carries only in-frame clones and drops some. The table records roughly 200,000 clones, about 83% of them present only once. This TCR derives from a female donor in good health and CMV-seronegative. Material for sequencing was PBMCs. The rearrangement joins TRBV9 to TRBJ2-1; a possible D gene is TRBD2 (5 bases). CDR3 protein: CASSVSPAGGSFNEQFF. CDR3 coding DNA: TGTGCCAGCAGCGTATCCCCCGCGGGCGGGTCTTTCAATGAGCAGTTCTTC. Drawing the rest from reference TRBV9 and TRBJ2-1, the complete variable domain is DSGVTQTPKHLITATGQRVTLRCSPRSGDLSVYWYQQSLDQGLQFLIQYYNGEERAKGNILERFSAQQFPDLHSELNLSSLELGDSALYFCASSVSPAGGSFNEQFFGPGTRLTVL.